The clone carrying this T cell receptor beta chain was detected ten times or more. TCR beta CDR3 regions were amplified from RNA. The HTBI primer set drove a first-round RT-PCR of the TCR CDR3. TCRdb ran MiXCR on the multiplex PCR reads and lists one entry per CDR3 protein. The sample includes under 250,000 distinct CDR3 sequences, approximately 25% of them seen just once. This CDR3 has 15 residues. The germline V and J ends were trimmed by 6 bases and 0 bases, with 14 bases remaining between them. The germline V gene encodes CDR1 MNHNS and CDR2 SASEGT. The sample comes from a study of T cells in Graves' hyperthyroidism and ophthalmopathy.

The sequence derives from a woman in her thirties or forties with Graves' ophthalmopathy. V gene TRBV6-1 combines with J gene TRBJ1-1; D perhaps matches TRBD1 (5 bases). The sequencing sample was made of blood. CDR3 in DNA: TGTGCCAGCAGCGATCCAGGGCTAATGAACACTGAAGCTTTCTTT. This sequence encodes CASSDPGLMNTEAFF.